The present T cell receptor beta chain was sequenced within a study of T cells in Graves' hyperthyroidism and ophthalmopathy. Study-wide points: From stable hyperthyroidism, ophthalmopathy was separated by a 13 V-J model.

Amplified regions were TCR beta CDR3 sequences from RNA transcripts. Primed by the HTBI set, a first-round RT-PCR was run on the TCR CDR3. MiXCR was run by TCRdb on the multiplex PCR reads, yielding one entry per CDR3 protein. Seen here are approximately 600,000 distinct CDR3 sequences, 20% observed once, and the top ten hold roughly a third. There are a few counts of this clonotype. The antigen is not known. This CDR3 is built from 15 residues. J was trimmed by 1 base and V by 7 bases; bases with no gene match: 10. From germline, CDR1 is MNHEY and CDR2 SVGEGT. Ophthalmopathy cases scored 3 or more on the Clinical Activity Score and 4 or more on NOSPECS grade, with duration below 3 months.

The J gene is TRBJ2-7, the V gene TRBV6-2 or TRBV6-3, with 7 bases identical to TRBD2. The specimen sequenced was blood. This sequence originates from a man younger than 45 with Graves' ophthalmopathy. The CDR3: CASKRRDYGSYEQYF. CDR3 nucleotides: TGTGCCAGCAAAAGACGGGACTATGGGTCCTACGAGCAGTACTTC.